This is a list of T cell receptor beta chains from one sample in a study of blood T cell repertoires in COVID-19. TCRdb's copy holds only in-frame clones and misses some; the assay was immunoSEQ multiplex PCR. The table has about 150,000 clones, around 80% seen once. The sample comprised peripheral blood. All receptors derive from a man in his fifties or sixties with acute or convalescent COVID-19. Each CDR3 is given with its conserved first and last residue. A D gene is named only where the DNA matches it firmly.

j_call	v_call	d_call	cdr3_aa
TRBJ2-5	TRBV3-1/TRBV3-2	TRBD1	CASSQDRGYQETQYF
TRBJ2-2	TRBV28	TRBD2	CASSQLAGVSTGELFF
TRBJ1-1	TRBV19	.	CASSRDTNTEAFF
TRBJ1-6	TRBV27	TRBD1	CASSMGQGGSPLHF
TRBJ2-3	TRBV5-4	TRBD2	CASSPTSGGSTDTQYF
TRBJ1-5	TRBV4-1	TRBD1	CASSQGGQAGQPQHF
TRBJ2-5	TRBV10-3	TRBD2	CAISESATSGRPQETQYF
TRBJ2-3	TRBV19	TRBD1	CASSLRQGAPDTQYF
TRBJ1-2	TRBV5-1	.	CASSSLDLNYGYTF
TRBJ1-5	TRBV6-5	.	CASSHHRENQPQHF
TRBJ2-7	TRBV30	.	CAWRVSGGRYEQYF
TRBJ2-3	TRBV10-3	TRBD2	CAISESPSGNTQYF
TRBJ2-1	TRBV29-1	.	CSVDSFGNNEQFF
TRBJ2-7	TRBV21-1	.	CASSSLQGYEQYF
TRBJ2-1	TRBV13	TRBD2	CASSPSGSPFGEQFF
TRBJ1-5	TRBV3-1/TRBV3-2	.	CASSQDATGLNQPQHF
TRBJ2-2	TRBV6-5	.	CASSPSGYTGELFF
TRBJ2-3	TRBV5-1	.	CASSLEGADTQYF
TRBJ1-5	TRBV7-9	TRBD1	CASSSSRTGANQPQHF
TRBJ2-1	TRBV30	TRBD2	CAWSHGTSGLNEQFF
TRBJ2-5	TRBV6-5	TRBD1	CASSAQGAQETQYF
TRBJ2-1	TRBV7-9	TRBD2	CASSYLAGGNNEQFF
TRBJ1-4	TRBV28	.	CASSLLRTNEKLFF
TRBJ1-5	TRBV2	.	CASRRQETSNQPQHF
TRBJ1-2	TRBV3-1/TRBV3-2	TRBD1	CASSQEPRGFPLGYTF